This is a list of T cell receptor beta chains from one sample in a study of immune characterization of retroperitoneal liposarcoma. Via MiXCR, TCRdb re-called the PCR reads, giving one row per CDR3 protein. Found here are 2,000 to 3,000 distinct CDR3 sequences, roughly 50% of them singletons; the top ten hold 50% to 70%. The sequencing sample was made of tumor tissue. Receptor source: a female donor with retroperitoneal liposarcoma. The CDR3 runs from the conserved cysteine through the conserved F or W. The D gene is left open where the match is weak. A row's size may be missing; if present it is once, few, many or a size class.

j_call: TRBJ1-2; d_call: TRBD1; clone_size: NA; v_call: TRBV7-2; cdr3_nt: TGTGCCAGCAGCCGGACAGGGGAGTTTGATGGCTACACCTTC; cdr3_aa: CASSRTGEFDGYTF
j_call: TRBJ2-5; d_call: NA; clone_size: NA; v_call: TRBV6-2/TRBV6-3; cdr3_nt: TGTGCCAGCAGTTACTCAAGGGTGGAGACCCAGTACTTC; cdr3_aa: CASSYSRVETQYF
j_call: TRBJ2-3; d_call: NA; clone_size: large; v_call: TRBV7-6; cdr3_nt: TGTGCCAGCAGCTCACGGCCAGATACGCAGTATTTT; cdr3_aa: CASSSRPDTQYF
j_call: TRBJ2-7; d_call: NA; clone_size: NA; v_call: TRBV7-2; cdr3_nt: TGTGCCAGCAGCTTAGGGAACAATGAGCAGTACTTC; cdr3_aa: CASSLGNNEQYF
j_call: TRBJ1-1; d_call: NA; clone_size: NA; v_call: TRBV6-1; cdr3_nt: TGTGCCAGCAGTGAAAGGACAGTGAACACTGAAGCTTTCTTT; cdr3_aa: CASSERTVNTEAFF
j_call: TRBJ2-3; d_call: NA; clone_size: medium-sized; v_call: TRBV6-1; cdr3_nt: TGTGCCAGCAGTGACCTCCTGGGATCTAGCACAGATACGCAGTATTTT; cdr3_aa: CASSDLLGSSTDTQYF
j_call: TRBJ2-5; d_call: NA; clone_size: NA; v_call: TRBV10-1; cdr3_nt: TGCGCCAGCAGTGGGCCCGAGGGGGAGACCCAGTACTTC; cdr3_aa: CASSGPEGETQYF
j_call: TRBJ2-7; d_call: TRBD1; clone_size: once; v_call: TRBV12-3/TRBV12-4; cdr3_nt: TGTGCCAGCAGTTTTGGCAGGGGGACCTACGAGCAGTACTTC; cdr3_aa: CASSFGRGTYEQYF
j_call: TRBJ2-1; d_call: TRBD2; clone_size: NA; v_call: TRBV7-6; cdr3_nt: TGTGCCAGCAGCTTAAACCCGGGACTAGCGGTCTCTCCTCAGCGGAATGAGCAGTTCTTC; cdr3_aa: CASSLNPGLAVSPQRNEQFF
j_call: TRBJ2-7; d_call: TRBD2; clone_size: NA; v_call: TRBV6-1; cdr3_nt: TGTGCCAGCAGTGACGGCGGGAGGGCTTACGAGCAGTACTTC; cdr3_aa: CASSDGGRAYEQYF
j_call: TRBJ2-3; d_call: TRBD1; clone_size: once; v_call: TRBV7-2; cdr3_nt: TGTGCCAGCAGTAAATCCGGACAGGGGGGAACCACAGATACGCAGTATTTT; cdr3_aa: CASSKSGQGGTTDTQYF
j_call: TRBJ2-1; d_call: NA; clone_size: NA; v_call: TRBV6-1; cdr3_nt: TGTGCCAGCAGTTACGGGGGCTGGGAGACCCAGTTCTTC; cdr3_aa: CASSYGGWETQFF
j_call: TRBJ2-1; d_call: NA; clone_size: NA; v_call: TRBV6-6; cdr3_nt: TGTGCCAGCAGTGGTGGGGGAGGGGGGGGCGGGACCCAGTTCTTC; cdr3_aa: CASSGGGGGGGTQFF
j_call: TRBJ2-3; d_call: NA; clone_size: NA; v_call: TRBV11-1; cdr3_nt: TGTGCCAGCAGCTATAGCGGTACTAGCACAGATACGCAGTATTTT; cdr3_aa: CASSYSGTSTDTQYF
j_call: TRBJ2-1; d_call: TRBD2; clone_size: NA; v_call: TRBV6-6; cdr3_nt: TGTGCCAGCAGGACTCCGGGGGGGGGCGATGAGCAGTTCTTC; cdr3_aa: CASRTPGGGDEQFF
j_call: TRBJ2-7; d_call: NA; clone_size: few; v_call: TRBV6-1; cdr3_nt: TGTGCCAGCAGTCAAACGGGACTGGAGGACTACGAGCAGTACTTC; cdr3_aa: CASSQTGLEDYEQYF
j_call: TRBJ2-5; d_call: TRBD2; clone_size: NA; v_call: TRBV6-1; cdr3_nt: TGTGCCAGCAGTACCCTAGCGGGGTCCCAAGAGACCCAGTACTTC; cdr3_aa: CASSTLAGSQETQYF
j_call: TRBJ2-4; d_call: NA; clone_size: NA; v_call: TRBV6-8; cdr3_nt: TGTGCCAGCAGTTACCCAGCAGTAGCCAAAAACATTCAGTACTTC; cdr3_aa: CASSYPAVAKNIQYF
j_call: TRBJ2-1; d_call: TRBD2; clone_size: NA; v_call: TRBV6-1; cdr3_nt: TGTGCCAGCAGTGAAACCCCACTAGCGGGGGGAAACAATGAGCAGTTCTTC; cdr3_aa: CASSETPLAGGNNEQFF
j_call: TRBJ1-6; d_call: NA; clone_size: few; v_call: TRBV6-5; cdr3_nt: TGTGCCAGCAGCCTGGGACTGTCGAGCTCCTATAATTCACCCCTCCACTTT; cdr3_aa: CASSLGLSSSYNSPLHF
j_call: TRBJ2-6; d_call: TRBD1; clone_size: NA; v_call: TRBV11-3; cdr3_nt: TGTGCCAGCAGCCCCAGGGACAGGGAAGCGATTGGGGCCAACGTCCTGACTTTC; cdr3_aa: CASSPRDREAIGANVLTF
j_call: TRBJ2-1; d_call: NA; clone_size: NA; v_call: TRBV6-1; cdr3_nt: TGTGCCAGCAGTTTGGGACGCGGAGAGCAGTTCTTC; cdr3_aa: CASSLGRGEQFF
j_call: TRBJ2-7; d_call: NA; clone_size: few; v_call: TRBV6-1; cdr3_nt: TGTGCCAGCAGTCAGGATACGGACTCCTCCTCCTACGAGCAGTACTTC; cdr3_aa: CASSQDTDSSSYEQYF
j_call: TRBJ2-2; d_call: TRBD2; clone_size: NA; v_call: TRBV11-3; cdr3_nt: TGTGCCAGCAGCTTCGGACTAGCGGGGGGTACCGGGGAGCTGTTTTTT; cdr3_aa: CASSFGLAGGTGELFF
j_call: TRBJ2-5; d_call: NA; clone_size: NA; v_call: TRBV12-3/TRBV12-4; cdr3_nt: TGTGCCAGCAGTTCTGGTTCCACCATGTTAGAGACCCAGTACTTC; cdr3_aa: CASSSGSTMLETQYF
j_call: TRBJ2-1; d_call: TRBD1; clone_size: NA; v_call: TRBV12-5; cdr3_nt: TGTGCTAGTGGTTTGGTACTTTTCAGGGGGCAAAACAATGAGCAGTTCTTC; cdr3_aa: CASGLVLFRGQNNEQFF
j_call: TRBJ1-2; d_call: NA; clone_size: NA; v_call: TRBV12-3/TRBV12-4; cdr3_nt: TGTGCCAGCAGTCTTGCGATCGGACCAATTAACCATGGCTACACCTTC; cdr3_aa: CASSLAIGPINHGYTF
j_call: TRBJ2-3; d_call: NA; clone_size: NA; v_call: TRBV6-1; cdr3_nt: TGTGCCAGCAGTGAAGGGGGCCACTTAGGGGGAGATACGCAGTATTTT; cdr3_aa: CASSEGGHLGGDTQYF
j_call: TRBJ2-1; d_call: NA; clone_size: NA; v_call: TRBV6-1; cdr3_nt: TGTGCCAGCAGTGGAGGACGGATCTCCTACAATGAGCAGTTCTTC; cdr3_aa: CASSGGRISYNEQFF
j_call: TRBJ2-1; d_call: NA; clone_size: medium-sized; v_call: TRBV6-1; cdr3_nt: TGTGCCAGCAGCGCCTCCCTTCAAGAGACCCAGTTCTTC; cdr3_aa: CASSASLQETQFF
j_call: TRBJ2-3; d_call: NA; clone_size: NA; v_call: TRBV11-2; cdr3_nt: TGTGCCAGCAGCTTGGGCCCAACAGATACGCAGTATTTT; cdr3_aa: CASSLGPTDTQYF
j_call: TRBJ2-1; d_call: NA; clone_size: NA; v_call: TRBV12-3/TRBV12-4; cdr3_nt: TGTGCCAGCAGTAAAATTTACAATGAGCAGTTCTTC; cdr3_aa: CASSKIYNEQFF
j_call: TRBJ2-7; d_call: TRBD2; clone_size: medium-sized; v_call: TRBV7-2; cdr3_nt: TGTGCCAGCAGCCCCTCCGGGAGACTAGCTCGCTTCGAGCAGTACTTC; cdr3_aa: CASSPSGRLARFEQYF
j_call: TRBJ1-3; d_call: NA; clone_size: NA; v_call: TRBV6-1; cdr3_nt: TGTGCCAGCAGACCGGACATATACTCTGGAAACACCATATATTTT; cdr3_aa: CASRPDIYSGNTIYF
j_call: TRBJ2-3; d_call: TRBD1; clone_size: NA; v_call: TRBV6-1; cdr3_nt: TGTGCCAGCAGTGAAGCGCCGGGACAGGGGGCAGATACGCAGTATTTT; cdr3_aa: CASSEAPGQGADTQYF
j_call: TRBJ2-1; d_call: TRBD2; clone_size: NA; v_call: TRBV6-1; cdr3_nt: TGTGCCAGCCGACAGTTTAGGACTAGCTCCTACAATGAGCAGTTCTTC; cdr3_aa: CASRQFRTSSYNEQFF
j_call: TRBJ1-1; d_call: NA; clone_size: NA; v_call: TRBV18; cdr3_nt: TGTGCCAGCTCACCAAACGGAAACACTGAAGCTTTCTTT; cdr3_aa: CASSPNGNTEAFF
j_call: TRBJ2-1; d_call: TRBD2; clone_size: medium-sized; v_call: TRBV6-1; cdr3_nt: TGTGCCAGCAGTGAGCATCTGGGACTAGCGGGAGGGGGTTACAGTGAGCAGTTCTTC; cdr3_aa: CASSEHLGLAGGGYSEQFF
j_call: TRBJ2-3; d_call: TRBD2; clone_size: few; v_call: TRBV6-1; cdr3_nt: TGTGCCAGCAGTGAGACTAGCGGGGGGGCAGATACGCAGTATTTT; cdr3_aa: CASSETSGGADTQYF
j_call: TRBJ2-1; d_call: TRBD2; clone_size: NA; v_call: TRBV7-2; cdr3_nt: TGTGCCAGCAGCTTATCCGGGACTAGCGGGAGTATGAAGACCCAGTTCTTC; cdr3_aa: CASSLSGTSGSMKTQFF
j_call: TRBJ2-1; d_call: NA; clone_size: few; v_call: TRBV12-3/TRBV12-4; cdr3_nt: TGTGCCAGCAGTTTAAGTACGTACAATGAGCAGTTCTTC; cdr3_aa: CASSLSTYNEQFF
j_call: TRBJ2-1; d_call: TRBD2; clone_size: NA; v_call: TRBV7-3; cdr3_nt: TGTGCCAGCAGCTTATTGGGTAGCGGGCCTAATGAGCAGTTCTTC; cdr3_aa: CASSLLGSGPNEQFF
j_call: TRBJ2-7; d_call: TRBD2; clone_size: medium-sized; v_call: TRBV6-1; cdr3_nt: TGTGCCAGCAGTCCAAGGGGGGGGAGAGTACTAGCGGGAGCTAAAGCCTACGAGCAGTACTTC; cdr3_aa: CASSPRGGRVLAGAKAYEQYF
j_call: TRBJ2-1; d_call: TRBD2; clone_size: NA; v_call: TRBV7-2; cdr3_nt: TGTGCCAGCAGACGGGACTCAGCGGGGTACAATGAGCAGTTCTTC; cdr3_aa: CASRRDSAGYNEQFF
j_call: TRBJ2-7; d_call: TRBD2; clone_size: few; v_call: TRBV7-2; cdr3_nt: TGTGCCAGCAGCTGGACTAGCGGCTCCTACGAGCAGTACTTC; cdr3_aa: CASSWTSGSYEQYF
j_call: TRBJ2-1; d_call: TRBD1; clone_size: NA; v_call: TRBV6-5; cdr3_nt: TGTGCCAGCAGTACCGGGACAGGGATTGATGAGCAGTTCTTC; cdr3_aa: CASSTGTGIDEQFF
j_call: TRBJ2-1; d_call: TRBD1; clone_size: NA; v_call: TRBV7-2; cdr3_nt: TGTGCCAGCAGCTTAGGGACAGGGGGCAATGAGCAGTTCTTC; cdr3_aa: CASSLGTGGNEQFF
j_call: TRBJ2-1; d_call: TRBD2; clone_size: NA; v_call: TRBV6-5; cdr3_nt: TGTGCCAGCAGTTACGAGCGCGGGGGGTTCTACAATGAGCAGTTCTTC; cdr3_aa: CASSYERGGFYNEQFF
j_call: TRBJ2-7; d_call: TRBD1; clone_size: NA; v_call: TRBV6-1; cdr3_nt: TGTGCCAGCAGACTAACCTCGGGCAGACAGGGTGAGCAGTACTTC; cdr3_aa: CASRLTSGRQGEQYF
j_call: TRBJ2-2; d_call: TRBD2; clone_size: NA; v_call: TRBV7-7; cdr3_nt: TGTGCTAGCAGCTTAGAACCGGGACTAGCGGGCACCGGGGAGCTGTTTTTT; cdr3_aa: CASSLEPGLAGTGELFF
j_call: TRBJ2-2; d_call: TRBD1; clone_size: NA; v_call: TRBV6-1; cdr3_nt: TGTGCCAGCAGCCTTCGGACAGGGGGCGCGAATTGGGAGCTGTTTTTT; cdr3_aa: CASSLRTGGANWELFF
j_call: TRBJ2-7; d_call: NA; clone_size: NA; v_call: TRBV7-4; cdr3_nt: TGTGCCAGCAGCCTGATCGGAGGGATAGGATCGTCCTACGAGCAGTACTTC; cdr3_aa: CASSLIGGIGSSYEQYF
j_call: TRBJ2-3; d_call: NA; clone_size: NA; v_call: TRBV6-1; cdr3_nt: TGTGCCAGCAGTGAAGCGCCATCGCCAGGGGGGGGCACAGATACGCAGTATTTT; cdr3_aa: CASSEAPSPGGGTDTQYF
j_call: TRBJ2-2; d_call: TRBD2; clone_size: few; v_call: TRBV7-8; cdr3_nt: TGTGCCAGCAGCCACGGGGGGGACTCAATGACCGGGGAGCTGTTTTTT; cdr3_aa: CASSHGGDSMTGELFF
j_call: TRBJ2-7; d_call: TRBD2; clone_size: NA; v_call: TRBV10-2; cdr3_nt: TGCGCCAGCAGAGAAGGACTAGCGGTCTCCTACGAGCAGTACTTC; cdr3_aa: CASREGLAVSYEQYF